Listed below are T cell receptor beta chains from one sample, sequenced in a study of technical replicates of blood from a handful of donors. TCRdb's table, derived via immunoSEQ multiplex PCR, lists solely in-frame clones and lacks some. Of under 100,000 clones detected, 95% appear once; the ten largest clones hold 0.2% to 0.25%. Sequenced sample: T cells isolated from PBMCs. These receptors all come from a human donor in good health. CDR3s include the opening cysteine and the closing phenylalanine or tryptophan. The order of the fields is V gene, clone size, D gene, J gene, CDR3 DNA, CDR3 protein. The D gene is left open where the match is weak. Size tells how often a clone was seen (once, few, many) or the class of an expanded clone, and some rows leave it out.

V: TRBV6-5
size: -
D: TRBD1
J: TRBJ1-6
DNA: TGTGCCAGCAGTTACTCGGGACAGAATTCACCCCTCCACTTT
CDR3: CASSYSGQNSPLHF

V: TRBV7-3
size: -
D: TRBD2
J: TRBJ2-2
DNA: TGTGCCAGCAGCGCAAGACGGGGGGATAACACCGGGGAGCTGTTTTTT
CDR3: CASSARRGDNTGELFF

V: TRBV6-1
size: -
D: TRBD1
J: TRBJ2-3
DNA: TGTGCCAGCAGTGTGGACAGGGGTTCAGATACGCAGTATTTT
CDR3: CASSVDRGSDTQYF

V: TRBV28
size: -
D: TRBD2
J: TRBJ2-1
DNA: TGTGCCAGCAGCCCCACAGCAGCGGGGAAGGATGAGCAGTTCTTC
CDR3: CASSPTAAGKDEQFF

V: TRBV4-1
size: -
D: -
J: TRBJ2-5
DNA: TGCGCCAGCAGCCAAGTCGACAGACAGAAGTACCAAGAGACCCAGTACTTC
CDR3: CASSQVDRQKYQETQYF

V: TRBV4-2
size: -
D: -
J: TRBJ2-7
DNA: TGTGCCAGCAGCCGGTCCGTGGGATTAGCGGCTATCTACGAGCAGTACTTC
CDR3: CASSRSVGLAAIYEQYF

V: TRBV2
size: -
D: TRBD1
J: TRBJ1-4
DNA: TGTGCCAGCAGTGGGGGACAGGGTTATGAAAAACTGTTTTTT
CDR3: CASSGGQGYEKLFF

V: TRBV6-4
size: -
D: -
J: TRBJ1-2
DNA: TGTGCCAGCAGCGATGGGACAAGCCCTAGAGGCTACACCTTC
CDR3: CASSDGTSPRGYTF

V: TRBV7-3
size: -
D: TRBD1
J: TRBJ2-7
DNA: TGTGCCAGCAGCTTAGGGACAGGTTCTCTATACGAGCAGTACTTC
CDR3: CASSLGTGSLYEQYF

V: TRBV5-1
size: -
D: TRBD1
J: TRBJ1-2
DNA: TGCGCCAGCAGCTTGGCTGGTCCGGGACAGGGAGTTGGTGGCTACACCTTC
CDR3: CASSLAGPGQGVGGYTF

V: TRBV7-9
size: -
D: -
J: TRBJ2-7
DNA: TGTGCCAGCAGCACAGGGTCCACCTACGAGCAGTACTTC
CDR3: CASSTGSTYEQYF

V: TRBV18
size: -
D: -
J: TRBJ2-3
DNA: TGTGCCAGCTCCCCCGACAGGACAGATACGCAGTATTTT
CDR3: CASSPDRTDTQYF

V: TRBV5-1
size: -
D: TRBD2
J: TRBJ2-2
DNA: TGCGCCAGCAGCTTGTTGGGAGGGACGAACACCGGGGAGCTGTTTTTT
CDR3: CASSLLGGTNTGELFF

V: TRBV7-2
size: -
D: TRBD2
J: TRBJ2-1
DNA: TGTGCCAGCAGCTTAGCGCTAGCGGGGGGATACAATGAGCAGTTCTTC
CDR3: CASSLALAGGYNEQFF

V: TRBV7-9
size: -
D: TRBD2
J: TRBJ2-1
DNA: TGTGCCAGCAGCTTTGCCCCCAGCGGGGGGGACAACAATGAGCAGTTCTTC
CDR3: CASSFAPSGGDNNEQFF

V: TRBV28
size: -
D: -
J: TRBJ2-5
DNA: TGTGCCAGCAGGTCAGACAGGACCTACTTC
CDR3: CASRSDRTYF

V: TRBV11-2
size: -
D: TRBD2
J: TRBJ2-7
DNA: TGTGCCAGCAGTAAACAAGCGGGGCTTAGCTCCTACGAGCAGTACTTC
CDR3: CASSKQAGLSSYEQYF

V: TRBV7-9
size: -
D: TRBD1
J: TRBJ1-1
DNA: TGTGCCAGCAGCTTCAAACAGGGGGCTGCTGAAGCTTTCTTT
CDR3: CASSFKQGAAEAFF

V: TRBV19
size: few
D: -
J: TRBJ1-2
DNA: TGTGCCAGTAGTATAGAGGCCAGCTATGGCTACACCTTC
CDR3: CASSIEASYGYTF

V: TRBV11-2
size: -
D: -
J: TRBJ2-5
DNA: TGTGCCAGCAGCTTAGCTTCGGAGACCCAGTACTTC
CDR3: CASSLASETQYF

V: TRBV5-1
size: -
D: TRBD1
J: TRBJ1-2
DNA: TGCGCCAGCAGCAGGGGACAGGAGCTCTATGGCTACACCTTC
CDR3: CASSRGQELYGYTF

V: TRBV7-9
size: -
D: TRBD2
J: TRBJ2-1
DNA: TGTGCCAGCAGCTTTTTTAGGACTAGCGCTCCAAGAGGGAATGAGCAGTTCTTC
CDR3: CASSFFRTSAPRGNEQFF

V: TRBV6-5
size: -
D: -
J: TRBJ2-2
DNA: TGTGCCAGCAGCGGAGGGGATGGGACCGGGGAGCTGTTTTTT
CDR3: CASSGGDGTGELFF

V: TRBV5-1
size: -
D: -
J: TRBJ1-3
DNA: TGCGCCAGCAGCCCGGACATCCGAAACACCATATATTTT
CDR3: CASSPDIRNTIYF